This T cell receptor (beta chain) originates from a study of T cell repertoires in cytomegalovirus infection. Study in general: CMV infection and matching HLA type were both indicated by public TCR beta signatures.

Germline assignment: CDR1 KGHDR and CDR2 SFDVKD. CDR3 length: 16 residues. The V and J ends lost 0 bases and 1 base, in that order; junction bases with no gene match: 3. Study-level results: Cumulative public TCR beta family frequency identified CMV carriers with the relevant HLA. Ex vivo responses were dominated by HLA-C-restricted CMV-specific TCR beta clonotypes.

From the reads, TCRdb called clonotypes with MiXCR, one entry per CDR3 protein. The data show more than 400,000 distinct CDR3 sequences, 26% seen once. This clonotype has more than one count but fewer than ten. Its target is unknown. Material for sequencing was PBMCs. V gene TRBV24-1 combines with J gene TRBJ2-5; 8 positions agree with TRBD2. This clonotype was obtained from a human donor in good health (CMV status not recorded). Some clones in this sample may be carry-over from other donors' samples. This chain's CDR3 is CATSDLERGFQETQYF. CDR3 DNA sequence: TGTGCCACCAGTGATTTGGAGCGGGGGTTCCAAGAGACCCAGTACTTC.